The 11 T cell receptor beta chains below were found in one sample sequenced in a study of blood T cell repertoires in COVID-19. TCRdb's table, derived via immunoSEQ multiplex PCR, lists solely in-frame clones and lacks some. This table has 130,000 to 150,000 clones, 87% appearing once. Sequenced sample: peripheral blood. The receptors were gathered from a woman aged 35 to 49 with acute or convalescent COVID-19.

The chain is built from TRBV5-1 and TRBJ2-6; D gene ambiguous. There are 19 residues in the CDR3. V shed 4 bases and J shed 0 bases, with 20 bases lying between them. Germline V CDR1 and CDR2: SGHRS, YFSETQ. The CDR3 bases are TGCGCCAGCAGCGACCTGGGCCGGTCCCGTAGCTCTGGGGCCAACGTCCTGACTTTC. This translates into CASSDLGRSRSSGANVLTF.

V is TRBV7-6 and J is TRBJ1-1; D is uncertain. Germline assignment: CDR1 SGHVS and CDR2 FNYEAQ. This CDR3 has 16 amino acids. Trimming left V 1 base short and J 1 base short, with 13 bases between. The CDR3 sequence is CASSLVAAGENTEAFF. The CDR3 DNA reads TGTGCCAGCAGCTTAGTAGCGGCGGGAGAGAACACTGAAGCTTTCTTT.

This clone was observed at least ten times. The V gene is TRBV6-2 or TRBV6-3, the J gene TRBJ1-5, with TRBD1 identical over 8 bases. V was clipped by 5 bases and J by 3 bases; unmatched bases: 18. The CDR3 spans 19 residues. Germline CDR1 and CDR2: MNHEY and SVGEGT. The chain's CDR3 is CASSRMDRDPYYDNQPQHF. The CDR3 DNA reads as TGTGCCAGCAGTAGGATGGACAGGGACCCGTACTATGACAATCAGCCCCAGCATTTT.

The chain carries TRBV5-4 and TRBJ2-5; TRBD2 agrees at 8 bases. Looked up from germline, CDR1 is SGHNT and CDR2 is YYREEE (reference sequence). V trimming: 0 bases; J trimming: 5 bases; junction bases outside the gene matches: 6. This CDR3 region has 15 residues. CDR3 sequence reads: CASSLATRGEETQYF. In nucleotides, the CDR3 is TGTGCCAGCAGCTTGGCCACGCGGGGGGAGGAGACCCAGTACTTC.

This chain connects TRBV11-1 to TRBJ2-3; D not certain. Germline-derived CDR1 and CDR2 are SGHAT and FQDESV (reference sequence). CDR3 length equals 13 residues. Trimming stripped 2 bases from V and 4 bases from J, with 7 bases between. CDR3 amino acids: CASSLIHPDTQYF. In DNA form, the CDR3 reads TGTGCCAGCAGCTTAATTCATCCAGATACGCAGTATTTT.

The J gene is TRBJ1-1, the V gene TRBV12-3 or TRBV12-4; possibly TRBD1 for D (6 bases). This CDR3 has 11 residues. V gave up 3 bases and J gave up 11 bases, with 10 bases separating them. The CDR3 coding sequence is TGTGCCAGCAGTTTGTCAGGGGCCGCTTTCTTT. Translation gives CASSLSGAAFF.

V is TRBV9 and J is TRBJ2-7, with 7 positions matching TRBD1. Germline V gene data show CDR1 as SGDLS and CDR2 as YYNGEE. This CDR3 is built from 12 residues. Trimming removed 3 bases from V and 6 bases from J; junction bases left unmatched: 3. CDR3 residues: CASSASGGEQYF. The DNA for the CDR3 is TGTGCCAGCAGCGCCTCAGGGGGCGAGCAGTACTTC.

The CDR3 coding sequence is TGTGCCTGTAGCGACTCCCTTCTCTCGGAGCAGTTCTTC. Translated, it gives CACSDSLLSEQFF. The chain employs TRBV7-3 and TRBJ2-1; TRBD2 might be the D (5 bases). Trimming took off 11 bases at V and 10 bases at J, with 21 bases between the two ends. The CDR3 spans 13 residues. Germline values: CDR1 SGHTA, CDR2 FQGTGA.

The chain combines TRBV10-2 with TRBJ1-6; D is ambiguous. This CDR3 comprises 15 residues. Germline assignment: CDR1 WSHSY and CDR2 SAAADI. The V gene lost 7 bases and the J gene lost 4 bases, with 14 bases spanning the gap. This CDR3 reads CASTSSRDYNSPLHF. DNA for the CDR3: TGCGCCAGCACCTCTTCCCGGGATTATAATTCACCCCTCCACTTT.

The genes are TRBV6-5 and TRBJ1-1, with 7 bases lining up with TRBD1. V shed 2 bases, J shed 7 bases, and the junction held 7 bases outside the gene matches. The CDR3 is made up of 14 amino acids. From germline, CDR1 is MNHEY and CDR2 SVGAGI. The CDR3 reads CASSYATGLGEAFF. CDR3 bases: TGTGCCAGCAGTTACGCGACAGGGTTAGGTGAAGCTTTCTTT.

The chain employs TRBV4-1 and TRBJ1-1; possible D gene TRBD1, 6 bases. Germline values: CDR1 MGHRA, CDR2 YSYEKL. The CDR3 loop spans 15 amino acids. The ends were cut back, 0 bases at V and 0 bases at J, with 8 bases in the middle. CDR3 region: CASSQETGLNTEAFF. The CDR3 DNA follows: TGCGCCAGCAGCCAAGAGACAGGACTGAACACTGAAGCTTTCTTT.